This T cell receptor beta chain came from a study of T cell responses to AZD1222 COVID-19 vaccine. Using immunoSEQ multiplex PCR, the repertoire was profiled, and TCRdb retains in-frame clones only, with some absent. The table includes about 140,000 clones, roughly 92% detected once. Comment on this clone: Its antigen is unidentified.

The CDR3 runs 15 residues. V gave up 5 bases and J gave up 3 bases, with 14 bases separating them. Germline V gene lookup returns CDR1 SGHTA and CDR2 FQGNSA. Second-dose groups at about 4 or about 12 weeks were pooled. Broader study findings: Clonal diversity may have been underestimated, and the donors were mostly white British, with more females than males.

Sequences were derived from peripheral blood, sampled 28 days after the second AZD1222 dose. The source is an adult who received the AZD1222 COVID-19 vaccine. The V and J genes are TRBV7-2 and TRBJ1-3; D is perhaps TRBD1 (5 bases). The CDR3 loop reads CASSPRAGFGNTIYF. In DNA form, the CDR3 reads TGTGCCAGCAGCCCCAGGGCAGGCTTTGGAAACACCATATATTTT. Together with reference TRBV7-2 and TRBJ1-3, the CDR3 gives the full variable domain: GAGVSQSPSNKVTEKGKDVELRCDPISGHTALYWYRQSLGQGLEFLIYFQGNSAPDKSGLPSDRFSAERTGGSVSTLTIQRTQQEDSAVYLCASSPRAGFGNTIYFGEGSWLTVV.